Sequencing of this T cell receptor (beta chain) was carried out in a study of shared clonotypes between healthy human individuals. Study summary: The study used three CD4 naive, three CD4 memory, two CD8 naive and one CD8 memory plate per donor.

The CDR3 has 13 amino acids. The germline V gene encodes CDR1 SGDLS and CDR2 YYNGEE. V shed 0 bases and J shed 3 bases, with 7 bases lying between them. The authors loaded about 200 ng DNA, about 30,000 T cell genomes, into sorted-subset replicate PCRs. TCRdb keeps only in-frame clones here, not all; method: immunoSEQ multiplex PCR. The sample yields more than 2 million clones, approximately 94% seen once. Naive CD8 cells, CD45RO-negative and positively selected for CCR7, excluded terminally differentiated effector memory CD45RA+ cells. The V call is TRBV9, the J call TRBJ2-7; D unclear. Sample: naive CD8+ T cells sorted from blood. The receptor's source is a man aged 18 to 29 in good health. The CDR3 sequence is CASSVATHYEQYF. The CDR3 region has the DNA TGTGCCAGCAGCGTAGCTACCCACTACGAGCAGTACTTC. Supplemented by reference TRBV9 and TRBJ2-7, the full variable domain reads DSGVTQTPKHLITATGQRVTLRCSPRSGDLSVYWYQQSLDQGLQFLIQYYNGEERAKGNILERFSAQQFPDLHSELNLSSLELGDSALYFCASSVATHYEQYFGPGTRLTVT.